The sequence of this T cell receptor (beta chain) was determined in a study of T cells in localized non-small cell lung cancer. Broader study findings: Of the top 100 tumor clones, median approximately 50 were in adjacent lung, about 30 among its top 100.

Libraries were prepared by immunoSEQ multiplex PCR; TCRdb keeps only in-frame clonotypes and omits some of them. The data hold tens of thousands of clones, with just under 85% observed a single time. Of note for this clone: Its antigen remains unknown.

This CDR3 has 14 residues. V trimming: 1 base; J trimming: 6 bases; junction bases outside the gene matches: 5. From germline, CDR1 is SNHLY and CDR2 FYNNEI. This TCR derives from a man between 40 and 70 years old with stage I lung adenocarcinoma. The source material was peripheral blood, sampled before any cancer treatment. V usage is TRBV2 and J usage is TRBJ1-1; 7 bases align to TRBD1. The CDR3 loop is CASSEDRGGPEAFF. For the CDR3, the DNA is TGTGCCAGCAGTGAAGACAGGGGTGGGCCTGAAGCTTTCTTT.